This is a list of T cell receptor beta chains from one sample in a study of cytomegalovirus exposure and HLA in healthy donors. The data were produced by immunoSEQ multiplex PCR, yet TCRdb's version contains in-frame clones alone and is incomplete. This table holds 100,000 to 150,000 clones, more than 70% found once. Material: PBMCs. These receptors were taken from a woman between 55 and 75 years old in good health and CMV-seronegative. Both conserved end residues are part of each CDR3. The D gene is left open where the match is weak. Size is stated for part of the rows, as once, few or many counts, or as a class when the clone is expanded.

J gene: TRBJ1-2; V gene: TRBV7-9; CDR3 length: 16; clone size: NA; D gene: NA; CDR3 DNA: TGTGCCAGCAGCTTAATTTCCCTCGGGACTAAATTAGGCTACACCTTC; CDR3 protein: CASSLISLGTKLGYTF
J gene: TRBJ1-1; V gene: TRBV6-5; CDR3 length: 15; clone size: NA; D gene: NA; CDR3 DNA: TGTGCCAGCAGAACTTCACAGGGATTGGACACTGAAGCTTTCTTT; CDR3 protein: CASRTSQGLDTEAFF
J gene: TRBJ2-3; V gene: TRBV11-2; CDR3 length: 16; clone size: NA; D gene: TRBD2; CDR3 DNA: TGTGCCAGCAGCCCCCGGACTAGCCGTAGCACAGATACGCAGTATTTT; CDR3 protein: CASSPRTSRSTDTQYF
J gene: TRBJ1-6; V gene: TRBV2; CDR3 length: 16; clone size: NA; D gene: TRBD1; CDR3 DNA: TGTGCCAGCAAGGGGGCCGGGGGCGCGGGTAATTCACCCCTCCACTTT; CDR3 protein: CASKGAGGAGNSPLHF
J gene: TRBJ2-3; V gene: TRBV2; CDR3 length: 15; clone size: NA; D gene: NA; CDR3 DNA: TGTGCCAGCACTGACAGGTTAAGCCTCACAGATACGCAGTATTTT; CDR3 protein: CASTDRLSLTDTQYF
J gene: TRBJ1-1; V gene: TRBV5-1; CDR3 length: 17; clone size: NA; D gene: NA; CDR3 DNA: TGCGCCAGCAGCTTGTTTGGACAGCCCAACCAGGGCACTGAAGCTTTCTTT; CDR3 protein: CASSLFGQPNQGTEAFF
J gene: TRBJ2-7; V gene: TRBV5-1; CDR3 length: 16; clone size: NA; D gene: NA; CDR3 DNA: TGCGCCAGCAGCAAAAGGGGTGGAGGGAGCTCCTACGAGCAGTATTTC; CDR3 protein: CASSKRGGGSSYEQYF
J gene: TRBJ2-2; V gene: TRBV29-1; CDR3 length: 13; clone size: few; D gene: TRBD2; CDR3 DNA: TGCAGCGTTGGCGGGAGGTTCACCGGGGAGCTGTTTTTT; CDR3 protein: CSVGGRFTGELFF
J gene: TRBJ1-5; V gene: TRBV7-9; CDR3 length: 14; clone size: NA; D gene: NA; CDR3 DNA: TGTGCCAGCAGCTTAGTCGGGGTTAATCAGCCCCAGCATTTT; CDR3 protein: CASSLVGVNQPQHF
J gene: TRBJ2-4; V gene: TRBV28; CDR3 length: 13; clone size: NA; D gene: TRBD1; CDR3 DNA: TGTGCCAGCAGCCTTGGACAGGGGTTTGATCAGTACTTC; CDR3 protein: CASSLGQGFDQYF
J gene: TRBJ1-2; V gene: TRBV5-1; CDR3 length: 13; clone size: NA; D gene: NA; CDR3 DNA: TGCGCCAGCAGCTTGGGACAGAACTATGGCTACACCTTC; CDR3 protein: CASSLGQNYGYTF
J gene: TRBJ2-3; V gene: TRBV19; CDR3 length: 17; clone size: NA; D gene: TRBD2; CDR3 DNA: TGTGCCAGTAGTATGGCTTTCAGGGGACTAGCGTACGATACGCAGTATTTT; CDR3 protein: CASSMAFRGLAYDTQYF
J gene: TRBJ1-5; V gene: TRBV2; CDR3 length: 15; clone size: NA; D gene: TRBD1; CDR3 DNA: TGTGCCAGCAGTGAATGGGCAGGGGGAAATCAGCCCCAGCATTTT; CDR3 protein: CASSEWAGGNQPQHF
J gene: TRBJ1-2; V gene: TRBV9; CDR3 length: 16; clone size: NA; D gene: TRBD1; CDR3 DNA: TGTGCCAGCAGCGCCCGGGGGGACAGGGCTTACGGAGGCTACACCTTC; CDR3 protein: CASSARGDRAYGGYTF
J gene: TRBJ1-2; V gene: TRBV19; CDR3 length: 13; clone size: NA; D gene: NA; CDR3 DNA: TGTGCCAGTAGTGGGCAGGAATACTATGGCTACACCTTC; CDR3 protein: CASSGQEYYGYTF
J gene: TRBJ2-7; V gene: TRBV5-4; CDR3 length: 15; clone size: NA; D gene: TRBD1; CDR3 DNA: TGTGCCAGCAGCCAGGGACAGGGAAGTACCGACGAGCAGTACTTC; CDR3 protein: CASSQGQGSTDEQYF
J gene: TRBJ1-1; V gene: TRBV18; CDR3 length: 13; clone size: NA; D gene: NA; CDR3 DNA: TGTGCGACGGCGGATGGAATGAACACTGAAGCTTTCTTT; CDR3 protein: CATADGMNTEAFF
J gene: TRBJ1-4; V gene: TRBV28; CDR3 length: 15; clone size: few; D gene: TRBD1; CDR3 DNA: TGTGCCAGCAGTAAAACAGGGGGCATGGGTGAAAAACTGTTTTTT; CDR3 protein: CASSKTGGMGEKLFF
J gene: TRBJ2-1; V gene: TRBV29-1; CDR3 length: 12; clone size: NA; D gene: TRBD1; CDR3 DNA: TGCAGCGCCGGGACAGGAAACAATGAGCAGTTCTTC; CDR3 protein: CSAGTGNNEQFF
J gene: TRBJ2-1; V gene: TRBV11-2; CDR3 length: 13; clone size: few; D gene: TRBD2; CDR3 DNA: TGTGCCAGCAACCTATGGGGGGGGAATGAGCAGTTCTTC; CDR3 protein: CASNLWGGNEQFF
J gene: TRBJ1-1; V gene: TRBV5-1; CDR3 length: 13; clone size: NA; D gene: TRBD1; CDR3 DNA: TGCGCCAGCAGAGAGGCGGGAGGACAGGCTGATTTCTTT; CDR3 protein: CASREAGGQADFF
J gene: TRBJ1-6; V gene: TRBV7-6; CDR3 length: 15; clone size: NA; D gene: NA; CDR3 DNA: TGTGCCAGCAGCTTAAGCGGTATTCCGGGATCACCCCTCCACTTT; CDR3 protein: CASSLSGIPGSPLHF
J gene: TRBJ1-2; V gene: TRBV19; CDR3 length: 15; clone size: NA; D gene: TRBD1; CDR3 DNA: TGTGCCAGTAGTATAATAACAGGGGAGCACTATGGCTACACCTTC; CDR3 protein: CASSIITGEHYGYTF
J gene: TRBJ2-7; V gene: TRBV6-1; CDR3 length: 14; clone size: NA; D gene: NA; CDR3 DNA: TGTGCCAGCCCGGACAATTTGTCCCCCTACGAGCAGTACTTC; CDR3 protein: CASPDNLSPYEQYF
J gene: TRBJ1-2; V gene: TRBV7-9; CDR3 length: 16; clone size: NA; D gene: TRBD1; CDR3 DNA: TGTGCCAGCAGCTTAGAGGACAGGGGATTCGACTATGGCTACACCTTC; CDR3 protein: CASSLEDRGFDYGYTF
J gene: TRBJ1-4; V gene: TRBV19; CDR3 length: 15; clone size: NA; D gene: NA; CDR3 DNA: TGTGCCAGTAGAACCACCGCGGCAACTAATGAAAAACTGTTTTTT; CDR3 protein: CASRTTAATNEKLFF
J gene: TRBJ2-7; V gene: TRBV11-2; CDR3 length: 13; clone size: NA; D gene: NA; CDR3 DNA: TGTGCCAGCAGCTTATCAGGGGACTACGAGCAGTACTTC; CDR3 protein: CASSLSGDYEQYF
J gene: TRBJ1-5; V gene: TRBV4-1; CDR3 length: 17; clone size: once; D gene: NA; CDR3 DNA: TGCGCCAGCAGCCGAAGTGGGGGCAGGACGGGAAATCAGCCCCAGCATTTT; CDR3 protein: CASSRSGGRTGNQPQHF
J gene: TRBJ1-2; V gene: TRBV12-2; CDR3 length: 14; clone size: few; D gene: NA; CDR3 DNA: TGTGCAAGTCGCTTAGGGCAGGGCCCCTATGGCTACACCTTC; CDR3 protein: CASRLGQGPYGYTF
J gene: TRBJ1-5; V gene: TRBV6-1; CDR3 length: 15; clone size: NA; D gene: NA; CDR3 DNA: TGTGCCAGTGAAGACGGGGGTTATAGCAATCAGCCCCAGCATTTT; CDR3 protein: CASEDGGYSNQPQHF
J gene: TRBJ2-5; V gene: TRBV9; CDR3 length: 18; clone size: NA; D gene: TRBD2; CDR3 DNA: TGTGCCAGCAGCGTAGCAGGGTTGCGGGGGGGCCGACAAGAGACCCAGTACTTC; CDR3 protein: CASSVAGLRGGRQETQYF
J gene: TRBJ2-3; V gene: TRBV6-5; CDR3 length: 13; clone size: NA; D gene: TRBD2; CDR3 DNA: TGTGCCAGCAGAAGGGCGGGAGGGGATACGCAGTATTTT; CDR3 protein: CASRRAGGDTQYF
J gene: TRBJ1-2; V gene: TRBV28; CDR3 length: 15; clone size: NA; D gene: TRBD1; CDR3 DNA: TGTGCCAGCTTAACGGCAGGGGGCGATTTCTATGGCTACACCTTC; CDR3 protein: CASLTAGGDFYGYTF
J gene: TRBJ1-3; V gene: TRBV28; CDR3 length: 15; clone size: once; D gene: TRBD1; CDR3 DNA: TGTGCCAGCAGTTTTCCGACAGGGCAAGGAAACACCATATATTTT; CDR3 protein: CASSFPTGQGNTIYF
J gene: TRBJ2-1; V gene: TRBV5-1; CDR3 length: 16; clone size: NA; D gene: TRBD2; CDR3 DNA: TGCGCCAGCAGCTTGGATCCTAGCGGGAGTAGGGATGAGCAGTTCTTC; CDR3 protein: CASSLDPSGSRDEQFF
J gene: TRBJ1-1; V gene: TRBV4-1; CDR3 length: 16; clone size: NA; D gene: NA; CDR3 DNA: TGCGCCAGCAGCCAAAAAGGAACAGGAAAGAACACTGAAGCTTTCTTT; CDR3 protein: CASSQKGTGKNTEAFF
J gene: TRBJ1-4; V gene: TRBV19; CDR3 length: 14; clone size: NA; D gene: NA; CDR3 DNA: TGTGCCAGCCGAAGCCATGCAACTAATGAAAAACTGTTTTTT; CDR3 protein: CASRSHATNEKLFF
J gene: TRBJ2-1; V gene: TRBV6-1; CDR3 length: 16; clone size: NA; D gene: NA; CDR3 DNA: TGTGCCAGTAGTGAAGGATCCTCTCGGGGTATCAATGAGCAGTTCTTC; CDR3 protein: CASSEGSSRGINEQFF
J gene: TRBJ2-7; V gene: TRBV30; CDR3 length: 11; clone size: NA; D gene: NA; CDR3 DNA: TGTGCCCTAGGGACTGCCTACGAGCAGTACTTC; CDR3 protein: CALGTAYEQYF
J gene: TRBJ1-5; V gene: TRBV5-8; CDR3 length: 12; clone size: NA; D gene: NA; CDR3 DNA: TGTGCCAGCAGCTGGGGAGCGCAGCCCCAGCATTTT; CDR3 protein: CASSWGAQPQHF
J gene: TRBJ2-3; V gene: TRBV7-8; CDR3 length: 14; clone size: NA; D gene: NA; CDR3 DNA: TGTGCCAGCAGCTTAGGTCCAGATGCAGATACGCAGTATTTT; CDR3 protein: CASSLGPDADTQYF
J gene: TRBJ2-7; V gene: TRBV15; CDR3 length: 15; clone size: few; D gene: TRBD1; CDR3 DNA: TGTGCCACCAGCGGATACCGGGACAGGGGGAACGAGCAGTACTTC; CDR3 protein: CATSGYRDRGNEQYF
J gene: TRBJ1-2; V gene: TRBV28; CDR3 length: 14; clone size: NA; D gene: TRBD1; CDR3 DNA: TGTGCCAGCAGTTTGGGACAGGGGTTCGGAGGCTACACCTTC; CDR3 protein: CASSLGQGFGGYTF
J gene: TRBJ2-7; V gene: TRBV27; CDR3 length: 15; clone size: NA; D gene: NA; CDR3 DNA: TGTGCCAGCAGTTCCGTAAAGTTGGAGGGCTACGAGCAGTACTTC; CDR3 protein: CASSSVKLEGYEQYF
J gene: TRBJ2-5; V gene: TRBV11-2; CDR3 length: 17; clone size: NA; D gene: NA; CDR3 DNA: TGTGCCAGCAGCCCAGGGGGATTCCAGCGGCGGGGAGAGACCCAGTACTTC; CDR3 protein: CASSPGGFQRRGETQYF
J gene: TRBJ2-3; V gene: TRBV19; CDR3 length: 13; clone size: NA; D gene: NA; CDR3 DNA: TGTGCCAGTAGTATACAAAGCACAGATACGCAGTATTTT; CDR3 protein: CASSIQSTDTQYF
J gene: TRBJ1-2; V gene: TRBV19; CDR3 length: 15; clone size: NA; D gene: TRBD1; CDR3 DNA: TGTGCCAGTAAAATCGGCCCGGGACAGAACTATGGCTACACCTTC; CDR3 protein: CASKIGPGQNYGYTF
J gene: TRBJ1-1; V gene: TRBV7-9; CDR3 length: 15; clone size: NA; D gene: NA; CDR3 DNA: TGTGCCAGCAGCTTAGAGGGCGGAAGGGGGACTGAAGCTTTCTTT; CDR3 protein: CASSLEGGRGTEAFF
J gene: TRBJ1-5; V gene: TRBV2; CDR3 length: 13; clone size: NA; D gene: NA; CDR3 DNA: TGTGCCAGCAGCGAGATCGGCGGAGGGCCCCAGCATTTT; CDR3 protein: CASSEIGGGPQHF
J gene: TRBJ2-7; V gene: TRBV28; CDR3 length: 16; clone size: NA; D gene: TRBD2; CDR3 DNA: TGTGCCAGCAGCCTACGCCGAGCGGGAGGGCCGGGCGAGCAGTACTTC; CDR3 protein: CASSLRRAGGPGEQYF
J gene: TRBJ2-3; V gene: TRBV28; CDR3 length: 16; clone size: NA; D gene: TRBD2; CDR3 DNA: TGTGCCAGCAGTCTAGGACTAGCGGGGAACACAGATACGCAGTATTTT; CDR3 protein: CASSLGLAGNTDTQYF
J gene: TRBJ2-2; V gene: TRBV4-2; CDR3 length: 15; clone size: NA; D gene: TRBD1; CDR3 DNA: TGTGCCAGCAGCCAAGGGACAGGGGACACCGGGGAGCTGTTTTTT; CDR3 protein: CASSQGTGDTGELFF
J gene: TRBJ2-1; V gene: TRBV7-6; CDR3 length: 18; clone size: NA; D gene: TRBD2; CDR3 DNA: TGTGCCAGCAGCCGGGGACTAGCGGGACTAAGCTCCTACAATGAGCAGTTCTTC; CDR3 protein: CASSRGLAGLSSYNEQFF
J gene: TRBJ1-6; V gene: TRBV6-1; CDR3 length: 15; clone size: NA; D gene: NA; CDR3 DNA: TGTGCCAGCAGTAGTCGACAGGCAGATAATTCACCCCTCCACTTT; CDR3 protein: CASSSRQADNSPLHF
J gene: TRBJ1-6; V gene: TRBV5-4; CDR3 length: 15; clone size: NA; D gene: TRBD1; CDR3 DNA: TGTGCCAGCAGCTTGGGTGGGACAGCCAATTCACCCCTCCACTTT; CDR3 protein: CASSLGGTANSPLHF